This T cell receptor beta chain was obtained from a study of memory CD4+ T cells and cytomegalovirus serostatus. Background on the study: Of the healthy Belgian adults, fewer than 10 were CMV seropositive and 24 seronegative. Whole-study findings and limits: Of 150 to 200 reported CMV TCRbeta sequences, about 70 were found in memory CD4+ repertoires.

The CDR3 contains 13 residues. CDR1 is SGHRS and CDR2 is YFSETQ in the germline V gene. The V end was cut by 6 bases, the J end by 1 base, with 10 bases between. Authors' analysis steps: After removing out-of-frame reads, around 2,100,000 distinct TCRbeta sequences remained. The protocol was immunoSEQ multiplex PCR, while the TCRdb copy is restricted to in-frame clones and leaves out a portion. That table furnishes V, J and clone size, whereas the DNA furnished D and trimming. Of about 64,000 clones in the sample, around 77% were seen once. The sort gate was single viable CD3+CD4+CD8-CD45RO+ cells for memory CD4+ T cells. Total CD4+ T cells were enriched by CD4 positive selection. This clone was detected a few times. Its matching antigen is unknown.

J is TRBJ1-1 and V is TRBV5-1; D is ambiguous. The TCR sequence derives from an adult in good health and CMV-seronegative. The specimen was memory CD4+ T cells from blood. As DNA, the CDR3 is TGCGCCAGCAAGTTCACGGCGAACACTGAAGCTTTCTTT. Its translation: CASKFTANTEAFF.